This T cell receptor beta chain was sequenced in a study of radiotherapy plus CTLA-4 blockade in lung cancer. The wider study: Of the patients, roughly 17% showed objective responses and around 34% attained disease control.

The repertoire was sequenced with immunoSEQ multiplex PCR; TCRdb's copy has only in-frame clones and lacks some. The repertoire consists of approximately 100,000 clones, with approximately 78% occurring once and the leading ten covering about 3.5%. Germline V CDR1 and CDR2: KGHSH, LQKENI. The CDR3 is 16 residues long. The V gene lost 2 bases and the J gene lost 1 base, with 12 bases spanning the gap. The specimen was peripheral blood, collected from a patient treated with radiotherapy plus ipilimumab. This chain uses TRBV18 with TRBJ1-5; possibly TRBD1 for D (6 bases). The TCR comes from a human donor with non-small cell lung cancer who had a partial response to radiotherapy plus ipilimumab. The CDR3 here is CASSPSTGRSNQPQHF. The CDR3 nucleotides are TGTGCCAGCTCACCATCGACAGGCCGAAGCAATCAGCCCCAGCATTTT. The whole variable domain, remainder taken from reference TRBV18 and TRBJ1-5, is NAGVMQNPRHLVRRRGQEARLRCSPMKGHSHVYWYRQLPEEGLKFMVYLQKENIIDESGMPKERFSAEFPKEGPSILRIQQVVRGDSAAYFCASSPSTGRSNQPQHFGDGTRLSIL.